This T cell receptor (beta chain) derives from a study of response to subunit inactivated influenza vaccine. This CDR3 contains 15 residues. Germline trimming cut 2 bases from V and 1 base from J; bases unmatched to any gene: 4. Germline CDR1 SGDLS, CDR2 YYNGEE. This clonotype was seen a few times. As yet, its antigen is unknown. TCRdb re-called the RT-PCR reads through MiXCR, storing one row per CDR3 protein. This sample has about 500,000 distinct CDR3 sequences, with about 15% found just once. Study-wide points: That few new T cells are recruited by each seasonal influenza vaccination was the authors' suggestion.

This material consisted of CD4+ T cells sorted from PBMCs, taken less than 30 months after vaccination. The chain joins TRBV9 to TRBJ1-1; 8 positions match TRBD1. This TCR was recovered from a man between 50 and 75 years old who received an inactivated influenza vaccine. CDR3 sequence (DNA): TGTGCCAGCAGCGTGGACAGGGTATCGAACACTGAAGCTTTCTTT. Amino acid sequence: CASSVDRVSNTEAFF.